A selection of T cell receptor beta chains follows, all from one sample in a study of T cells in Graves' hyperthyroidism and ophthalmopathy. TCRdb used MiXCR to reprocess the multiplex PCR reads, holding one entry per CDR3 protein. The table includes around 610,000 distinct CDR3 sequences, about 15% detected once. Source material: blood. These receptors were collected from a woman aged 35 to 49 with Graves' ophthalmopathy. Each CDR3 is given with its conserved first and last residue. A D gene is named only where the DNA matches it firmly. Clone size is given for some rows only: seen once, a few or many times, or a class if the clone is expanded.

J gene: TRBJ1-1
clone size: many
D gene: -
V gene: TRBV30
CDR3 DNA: TGTGCCCAAGGGGGTCACACTGAAGCTTTCTTT
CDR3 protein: CAQGGHTEAFF

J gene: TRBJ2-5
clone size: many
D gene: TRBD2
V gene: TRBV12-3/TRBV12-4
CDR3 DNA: TGTGCCAGCAGTTCCTTAGCGGGTCGCCAAGAGACCCAGTACTTC
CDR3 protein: CASSSLAGRQETQYF

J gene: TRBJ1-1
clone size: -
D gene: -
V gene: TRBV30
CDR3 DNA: TGTGCCTGGAGTGTACCGGGGAATGAAGCTTTCTTT
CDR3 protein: CAWSVPGNEAFF

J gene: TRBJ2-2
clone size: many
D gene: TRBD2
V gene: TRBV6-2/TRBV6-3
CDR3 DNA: TGTGCCAGCAGTTACATAGCGGGAGAGGCCGGGGAGCTGTTTTTT
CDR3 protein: CASSYIAGEAGELFF

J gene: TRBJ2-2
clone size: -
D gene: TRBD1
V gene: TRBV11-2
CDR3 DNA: TGTGCCAGCAGCCTACGACAGGGTTCAGGAAACACCGGGGAGCTGTTTTTT
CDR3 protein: CASSLRQGSGNTGELFF

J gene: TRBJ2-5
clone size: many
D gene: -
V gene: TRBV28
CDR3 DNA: TGTGCCAGCAGTACCTTCCAGGGGGGTGGGCAAGAGACCCAGTACTTC
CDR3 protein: CASSTFQGGGQETQYF

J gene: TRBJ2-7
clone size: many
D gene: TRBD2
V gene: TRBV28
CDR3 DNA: TGTGCCAGCAGTTTGAATCCGGTACTAGCGGGACCCTACGAGCAGTACTTC
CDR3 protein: CASSLNPVLAGPYEQYF

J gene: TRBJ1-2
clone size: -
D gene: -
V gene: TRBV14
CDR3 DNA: TGTGCCAGCAGCCAAGATGTAGGACTGACCTATGGCTACACCTTC
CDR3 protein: CASSQDVGLTYGYTF

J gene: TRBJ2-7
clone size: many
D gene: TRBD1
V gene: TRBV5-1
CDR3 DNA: TGCGCCAGCAGAGGGGACAGGGCGTACGAGCAGTACTTC
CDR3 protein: CASRGDRAYEQYF

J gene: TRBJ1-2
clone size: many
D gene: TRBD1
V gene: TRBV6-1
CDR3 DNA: TGTGCCAGCAGCCGACAGGGGGTTTTTAACTATGGCTACACCTTC
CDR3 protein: CASSRQGVFNYGYTF

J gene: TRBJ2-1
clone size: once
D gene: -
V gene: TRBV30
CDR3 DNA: TGTGCCTGGGCGGGACGGAGCTCCTACAATGAGCAGTTCTTC
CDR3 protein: CAWAGRSSYNEQFF

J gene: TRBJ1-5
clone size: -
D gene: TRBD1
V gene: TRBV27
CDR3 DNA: TGTGCCAGCAGTTTGGAGATCCGGGACAGGGACGATAGCAATCAGCCCCAGCATTTT
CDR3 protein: CASSLEIRDRDDSNQPQHF

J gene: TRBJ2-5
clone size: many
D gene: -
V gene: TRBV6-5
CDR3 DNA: TGTGCCAGCAGTTACGGGTCGGGGGCCCAGTACTTC
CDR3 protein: CASSYGSGAQYF

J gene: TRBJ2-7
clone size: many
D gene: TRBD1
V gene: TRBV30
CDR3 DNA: TGTGCCTGGAGAGCTACGGACAGGGGGATCTACGAGCAGTACTTC
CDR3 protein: CAWRATDRGIYEQYF

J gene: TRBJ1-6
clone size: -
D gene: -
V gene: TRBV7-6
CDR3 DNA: TGTGCCAGCGGCGGTTATAATTCACCCCTCCACTTT
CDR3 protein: CASGGYNSPLHF

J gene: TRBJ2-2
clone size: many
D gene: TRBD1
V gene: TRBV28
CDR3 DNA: TGTGCCAGCAGCACCCGGGACAGAGGAACCGGGGAGCTGTTTTTT
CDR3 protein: CASSTRDRGTGELFF

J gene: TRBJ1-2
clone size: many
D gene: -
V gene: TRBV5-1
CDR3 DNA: TGCGCCAGCAGCATCGGACGCGGGGGCGACTATGGCTACACCTTC
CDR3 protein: CASSIGRGGDYGYTF

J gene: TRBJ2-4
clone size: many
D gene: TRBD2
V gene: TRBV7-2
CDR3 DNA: TGTGCCAGCAGCTTAGCGTTTAGTAGCGGGGTCGGAAACATTCAGTACTTC
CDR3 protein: CASSLAFSSGVGNIQYF

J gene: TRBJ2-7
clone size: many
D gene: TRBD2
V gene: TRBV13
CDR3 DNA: TGTGCCAGCAGGGCGGCTAGCGGTTCTTACGAGCAGTACTTC
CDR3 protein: CASRAASGSYEQYF

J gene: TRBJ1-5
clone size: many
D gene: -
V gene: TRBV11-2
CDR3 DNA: TGTGCCAGCAGCTTTACCCACAGCCCGGATCAGCCCCAGCATTTT
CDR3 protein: CASSFTHSPDQPQHF

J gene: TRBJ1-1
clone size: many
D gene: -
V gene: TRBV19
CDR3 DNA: TGTGCCAGTAGTCCAGGGACCTCCCAGGCTTTCTTT
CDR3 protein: CASSPGTSQAFF

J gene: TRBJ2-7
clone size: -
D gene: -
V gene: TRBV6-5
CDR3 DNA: TGTGCCAGCAGTTACGGGTCCCAGCCGGGTTACGAGCAGTACTTC
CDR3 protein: CASSYGSQPGYEQYF

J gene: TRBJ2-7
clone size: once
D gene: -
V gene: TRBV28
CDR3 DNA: TGTGCCAGCAGGACACAAGGACTCTACGAGCAGTACTTC
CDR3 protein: CASRTQGLYEQYF

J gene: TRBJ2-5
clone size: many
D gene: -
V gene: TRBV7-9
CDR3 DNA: TGTGCCAGCAGCTTCCCCCAGTTTACCCAGTACTTC
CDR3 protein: CASSFPQFTQYF